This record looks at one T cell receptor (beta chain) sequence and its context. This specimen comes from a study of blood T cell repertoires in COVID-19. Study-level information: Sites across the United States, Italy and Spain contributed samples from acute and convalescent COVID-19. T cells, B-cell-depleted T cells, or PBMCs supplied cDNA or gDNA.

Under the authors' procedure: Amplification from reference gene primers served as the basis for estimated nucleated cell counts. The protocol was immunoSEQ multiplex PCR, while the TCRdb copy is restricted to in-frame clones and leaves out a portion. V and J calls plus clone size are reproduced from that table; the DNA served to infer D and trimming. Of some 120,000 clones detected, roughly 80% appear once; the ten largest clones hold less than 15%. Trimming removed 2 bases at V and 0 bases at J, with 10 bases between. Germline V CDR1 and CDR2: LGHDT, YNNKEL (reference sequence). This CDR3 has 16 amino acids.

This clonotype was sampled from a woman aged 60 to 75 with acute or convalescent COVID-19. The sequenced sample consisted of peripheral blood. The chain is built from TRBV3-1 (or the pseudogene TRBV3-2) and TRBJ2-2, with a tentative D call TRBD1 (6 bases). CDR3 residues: CASSQRTVSNTGELFF. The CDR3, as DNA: TGTGCCAGCAGCCAACGGACAGTCTCGAACACCGGGGAGCTGTTTTTT.